The T cell receptor (beta chain) under discussion was sequenced for a study of Graves' ophthalmopathy and Graves' hyperthyroidism. V gave up 5 bases and J gave up 6 bases; unmatched junction bases: 11. This CDR3 contains 16 residues. This clonotype was picked up many times. As the template, RNA transcripts were used to amplify TCR beta CDR3 regions. HTBI primers primed a first-round RT-PCR, and a second-round multiplex PCR followed. A single record per CDR3 protein comes from TCRdb applying MiXCR to the multiplex PCR reads. The repertoire has roughly 230,000 distinct CDR3 sequences, roughly 21% of them found once; the top ten carry around 40%.

The sequence was obtained from a woman aged 45-65 years with Graves' ophthalmopathy. This chain uses TRBV12-3 or TRBV12-4 with TRBJ1-1; 11 bases are a match to TRBD1. Sample: peripheral blood. The CDR3 region has the DNA TGTGCCAGCAGTCCCAGACGGACAGGGGGCTCTTCTGAAGCTTTCTTT. This encodes CASSPRRTGGSSEAFF.